This T cell receptor (beta chain) was sequenced during a study of response to subunit inactivated influenza vaccine. This CDR3 spans 12 amino acids. V gave up 6 bases and J gave up 4 bases, with 12 bases separating them. Germline V lookup: CDR1 SQVTM, CDR2 ANQGSEA. On this clonotype itself: Its specificity is not known.

TCRdb reprocessed the RT-PCR reads via MiXCR and lists one record per CDR3 protein. Of hundreds of thousands of distinct CDR3 sequences in the sample, about 15% are singletons; the top ten hold less than 9%. Overall study results and limits: The authors proposed limited new T cell recruitment per seasonal influenza vaccination.

J is TRBJ1-2 and V is TRBV29-1; D gene ambiguous. This sequence was found in a man between 50 and 59 years old who received an inactivated influenza vaccine. The specimen comprised PBMCs from blood, sampled around 14 days before vaccination. The CDR3 DNA follows: TGCAGCGTGATGGACGGGAGCTATGGCTACACCTTC. It yields the protein CSVMDGSYGYTF.